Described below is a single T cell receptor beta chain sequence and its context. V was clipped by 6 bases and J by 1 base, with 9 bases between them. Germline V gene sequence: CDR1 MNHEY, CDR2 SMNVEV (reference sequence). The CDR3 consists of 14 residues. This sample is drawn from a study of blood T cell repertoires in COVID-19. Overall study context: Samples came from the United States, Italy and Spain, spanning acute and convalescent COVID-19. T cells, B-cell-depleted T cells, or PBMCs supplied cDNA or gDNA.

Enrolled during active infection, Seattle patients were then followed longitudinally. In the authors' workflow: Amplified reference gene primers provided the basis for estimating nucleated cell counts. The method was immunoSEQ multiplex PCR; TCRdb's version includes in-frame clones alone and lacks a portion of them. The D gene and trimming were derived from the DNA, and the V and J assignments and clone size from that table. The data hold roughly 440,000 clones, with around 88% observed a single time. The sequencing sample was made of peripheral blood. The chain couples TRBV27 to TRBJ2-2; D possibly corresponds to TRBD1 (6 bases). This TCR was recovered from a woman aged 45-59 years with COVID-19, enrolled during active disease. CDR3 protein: CASRTGQNTGELFF. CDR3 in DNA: TGTGCCAGCAGAACGGGACAGAACACCGGGGAGCTGTTTTTT.